This T cell receptor beta chain was captured in a study of T cell responses to AZD1222 COVID-19 vaccine. Notes on the study in general: Close to half of all spike-specific TCRs reportedly target regions of the variants that are unmutated. Repertoire sampling happened only post peak T cell response. Along spike, vaccine-associated CD4 TCRs were found throughout, with dominance at 160-218 and 743-854.

CDR1 is MNHEY and CDR2 is SVGAGI in the germline V gene. V dropped 2 bases and J dropped 7 bases, with 6 bases sitting between them. This CDR3 contains 13 residues. Generated by immunoSEQ multiplex PCR, the TCRdb table keeps only in-frame clones and is missing some. Of approximately 140,000 clones in the sample, approximately 90% are singletons; the top ten hold about 5.5%. Of note for this clone: The antigen remains undetermined.

The chain has TRBV6-5 and TRBJ1-6; maybe TRBD1 (6 bases). Sample: peripheral blood, taken on day 0 of AZD1222 vaccination. This sequence was found in an adult in good health. The CDR3 reads CASSYTGNSPLHF. The CDR3 DNA is TGTGCCAGCAGTTACACAGGGAATTCACCCCTCCACTTT.